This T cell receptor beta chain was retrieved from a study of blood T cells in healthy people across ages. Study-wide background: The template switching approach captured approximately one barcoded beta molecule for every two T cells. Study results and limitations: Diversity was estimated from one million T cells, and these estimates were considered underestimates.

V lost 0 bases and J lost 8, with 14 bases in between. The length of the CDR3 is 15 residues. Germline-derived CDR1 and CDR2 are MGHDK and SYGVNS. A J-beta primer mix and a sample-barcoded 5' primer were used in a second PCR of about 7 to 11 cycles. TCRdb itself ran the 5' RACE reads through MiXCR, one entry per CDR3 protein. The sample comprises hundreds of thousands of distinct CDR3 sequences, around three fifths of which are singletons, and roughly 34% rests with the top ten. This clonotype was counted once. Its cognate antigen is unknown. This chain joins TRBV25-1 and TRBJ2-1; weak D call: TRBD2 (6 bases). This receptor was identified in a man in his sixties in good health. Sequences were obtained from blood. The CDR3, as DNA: TGTGCCAGCAGTGAATATCGGCTAGCGTCGGATGAGCAGTTCTTC. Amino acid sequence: CASSEYRLASDEQFF.